This T cell receptor beta chain was obtained from a study of blood T cell repertoires in COVID-19. In the study overall: Samples taken during acute and convalescent COVID-19 were collected in the United States, Italy and Spain.

Original processing notes: Estimated nucleated cell counts came from reference gene primer amplification. Assay: immunoSEQ multiplex PCR; the TCRdb copy retains only in-frame clones and omits some. V and J calls and clone size follow that table, whereas D and trimming were derived from the DNA. The sample lists some 200,000 clones, roughly 84% occurring once. This clone is a singleton in its sample. The Seattle patients joined while their infection was active and were tracked longitudinally afterward. The sample was peripheral blood. The TCR sequence derives from an elderly woman with COVID-19, enrolled during active disease.

CDR3 coding DNA: TGTGCCAGTAGTATTAGCGGGGGCTCCTACAATGAGCAGTTCTTC. This gives the protein CASSISGGSYNEQFF. V usage is TRBV19 and J usage is TRBJ2-1, with 9 bases that match TRBD2. After removal of 3 bases from V and 0 bases from J, the junction contained 0 bases not matched to a gene. The CDR3 totals 15 residues. Germline V lookup: CDR1 LNHDA, CDR2 SQIVND (reference sequence).